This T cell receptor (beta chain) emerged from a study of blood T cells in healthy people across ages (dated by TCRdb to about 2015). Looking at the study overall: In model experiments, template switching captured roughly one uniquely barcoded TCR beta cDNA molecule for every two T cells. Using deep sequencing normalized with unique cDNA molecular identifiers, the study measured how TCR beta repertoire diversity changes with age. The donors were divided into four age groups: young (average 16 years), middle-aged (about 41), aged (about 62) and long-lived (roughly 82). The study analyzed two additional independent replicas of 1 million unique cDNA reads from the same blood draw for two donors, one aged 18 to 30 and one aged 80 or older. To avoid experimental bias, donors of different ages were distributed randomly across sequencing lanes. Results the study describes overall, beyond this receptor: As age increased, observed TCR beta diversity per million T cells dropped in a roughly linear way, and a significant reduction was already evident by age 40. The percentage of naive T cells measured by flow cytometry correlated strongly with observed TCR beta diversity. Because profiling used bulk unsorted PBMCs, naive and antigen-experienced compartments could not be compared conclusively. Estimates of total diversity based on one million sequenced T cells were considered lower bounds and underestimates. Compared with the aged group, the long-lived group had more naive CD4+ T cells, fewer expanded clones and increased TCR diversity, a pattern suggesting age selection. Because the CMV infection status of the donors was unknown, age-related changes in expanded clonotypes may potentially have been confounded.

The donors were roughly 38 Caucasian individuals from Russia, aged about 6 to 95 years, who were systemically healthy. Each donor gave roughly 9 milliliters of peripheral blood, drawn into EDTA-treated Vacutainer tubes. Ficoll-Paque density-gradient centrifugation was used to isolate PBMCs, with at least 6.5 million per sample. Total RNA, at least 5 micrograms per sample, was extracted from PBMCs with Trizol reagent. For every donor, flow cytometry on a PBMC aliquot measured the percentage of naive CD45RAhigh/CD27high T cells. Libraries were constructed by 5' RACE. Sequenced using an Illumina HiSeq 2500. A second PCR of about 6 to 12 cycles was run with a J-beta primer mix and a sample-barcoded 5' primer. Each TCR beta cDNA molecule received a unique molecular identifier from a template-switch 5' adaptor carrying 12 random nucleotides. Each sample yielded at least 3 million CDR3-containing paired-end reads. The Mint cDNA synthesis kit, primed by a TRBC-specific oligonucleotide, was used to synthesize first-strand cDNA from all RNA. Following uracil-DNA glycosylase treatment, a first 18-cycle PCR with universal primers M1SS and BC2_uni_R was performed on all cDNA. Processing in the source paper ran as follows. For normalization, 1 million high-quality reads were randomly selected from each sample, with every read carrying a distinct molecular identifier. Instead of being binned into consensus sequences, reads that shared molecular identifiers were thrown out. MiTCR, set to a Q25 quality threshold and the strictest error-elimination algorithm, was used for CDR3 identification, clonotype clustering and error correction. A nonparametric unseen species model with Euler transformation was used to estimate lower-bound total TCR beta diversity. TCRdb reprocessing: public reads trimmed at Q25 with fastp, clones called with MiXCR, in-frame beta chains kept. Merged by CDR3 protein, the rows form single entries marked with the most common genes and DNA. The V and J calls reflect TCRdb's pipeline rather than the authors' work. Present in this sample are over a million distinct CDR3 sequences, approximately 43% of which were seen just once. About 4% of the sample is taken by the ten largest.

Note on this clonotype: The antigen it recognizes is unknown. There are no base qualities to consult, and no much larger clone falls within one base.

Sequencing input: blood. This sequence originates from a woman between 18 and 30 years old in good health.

The bases read TGTGCCAGCAGCTTAGTGGTACTGTACGAGCAGTACTTC. This encodes CASSLVVLYEQYF. This chain is built from TRBV7-2 and TRBJ2-5, with an unclear D gene assignment. The end of the DNA aligns better with TRBJ2-7, so the J call may be wrong. The CDR3 sequence holds 13 residues, the cysteine and phenylalanine included. Only the CDR3 region is kept as DNA, spanning 39 bases read in frame from base 1. Taken from the germline V gene, the CDR1 and CDR2 loops are SGHTA and FQGNSA.